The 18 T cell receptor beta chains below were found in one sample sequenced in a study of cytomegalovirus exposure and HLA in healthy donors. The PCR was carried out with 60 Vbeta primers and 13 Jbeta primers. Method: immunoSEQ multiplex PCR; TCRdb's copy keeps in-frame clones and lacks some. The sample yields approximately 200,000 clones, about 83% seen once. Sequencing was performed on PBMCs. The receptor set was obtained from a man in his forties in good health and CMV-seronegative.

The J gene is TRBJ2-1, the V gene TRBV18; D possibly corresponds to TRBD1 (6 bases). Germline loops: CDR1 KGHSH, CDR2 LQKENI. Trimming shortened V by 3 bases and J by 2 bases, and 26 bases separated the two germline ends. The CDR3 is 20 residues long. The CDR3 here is CASSPLVGGTGPSTYNEQFF. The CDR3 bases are TGTGCCAGCTCACCTCTGGTAGGGGGAACAGGACCAAGCACCTACAATGAGCAGTTCTTC.

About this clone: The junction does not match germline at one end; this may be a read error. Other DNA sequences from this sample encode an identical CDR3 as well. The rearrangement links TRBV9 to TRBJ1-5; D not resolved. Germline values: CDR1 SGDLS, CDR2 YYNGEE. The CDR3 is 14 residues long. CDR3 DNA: TGCGCCAGCAGCGTAGACTCCCAGGATCAGCCCCAGCATTTT. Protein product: CASSVDSQDQPQHF.

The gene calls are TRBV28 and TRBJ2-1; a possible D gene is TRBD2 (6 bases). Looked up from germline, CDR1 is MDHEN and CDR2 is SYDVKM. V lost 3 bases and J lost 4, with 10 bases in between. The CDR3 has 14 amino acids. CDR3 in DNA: TGTGCCAGCAGTTTCGAGGGAGGATACAATGAGCAGTTCTTC. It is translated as CASSFEGGYNEQFF.

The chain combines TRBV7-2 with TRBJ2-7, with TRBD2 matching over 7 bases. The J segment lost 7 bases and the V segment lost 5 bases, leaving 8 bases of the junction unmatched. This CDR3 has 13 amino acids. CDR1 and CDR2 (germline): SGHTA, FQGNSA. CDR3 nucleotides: TGTGCCAGCAGCAACCGGGACGGGAGGGAGCAGTACTTC. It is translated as CASSNRDGREQYF.

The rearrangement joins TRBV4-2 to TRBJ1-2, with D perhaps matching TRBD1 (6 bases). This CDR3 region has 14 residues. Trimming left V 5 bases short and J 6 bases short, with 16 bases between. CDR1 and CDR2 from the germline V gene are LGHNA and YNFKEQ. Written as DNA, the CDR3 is TGTGCCAGCAGCTCCGAGGGGGTAGGAAATGGCTACACCTTC. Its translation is CASSSEGVGNGYTF.

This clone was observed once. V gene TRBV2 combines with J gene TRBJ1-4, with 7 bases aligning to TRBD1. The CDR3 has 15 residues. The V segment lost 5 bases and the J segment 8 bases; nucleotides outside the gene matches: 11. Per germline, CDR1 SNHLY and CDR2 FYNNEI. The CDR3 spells CASSPQDRVREKLFF. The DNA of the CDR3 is TGTGCCAGCAGTCCCCAAGACAGGGTGCGGGAAAAACTGTTTTTT.

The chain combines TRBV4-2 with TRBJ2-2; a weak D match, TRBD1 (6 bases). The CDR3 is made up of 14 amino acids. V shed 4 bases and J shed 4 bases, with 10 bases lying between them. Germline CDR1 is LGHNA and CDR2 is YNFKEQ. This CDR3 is CASSRTDLTGELFF. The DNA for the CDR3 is TGTGCCAGCAGCCGGACAGACCTCACCGGGGAGCTGTTTTTT.

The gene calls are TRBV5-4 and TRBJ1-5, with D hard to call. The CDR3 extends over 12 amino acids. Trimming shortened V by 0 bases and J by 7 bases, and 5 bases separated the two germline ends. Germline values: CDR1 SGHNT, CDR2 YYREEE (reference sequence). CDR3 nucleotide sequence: TGTGCCAGCAGCTTGGACAGCCAGCCCCAGCATTTT. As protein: CASSLDSQPQHF.

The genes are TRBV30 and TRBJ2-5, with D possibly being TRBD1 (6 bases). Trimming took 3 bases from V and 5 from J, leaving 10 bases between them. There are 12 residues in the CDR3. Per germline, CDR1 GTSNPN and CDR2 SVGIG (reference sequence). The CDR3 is CAWRGGGETQYF. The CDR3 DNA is TGTGCCTGGAGAGGGGGTGGGGAGACCCAGTACTTC.

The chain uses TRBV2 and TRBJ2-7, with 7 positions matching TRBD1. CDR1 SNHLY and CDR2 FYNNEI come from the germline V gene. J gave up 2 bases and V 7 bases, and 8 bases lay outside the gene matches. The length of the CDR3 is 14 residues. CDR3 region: CASTTGQGAYEQYF. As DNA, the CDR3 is TGTGCCAGCACTACCGGGCAGGGGGCCTACGAGCAGTACTTC. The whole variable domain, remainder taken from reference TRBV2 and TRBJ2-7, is EPEVTQTPSHQVTQMGQEVILRCVPISNHLYFYWYRQILGQKVEFLVSFYNNEISEKSEIFDDQFSVERPDGSNFTLKIRSTKLEDSAMYFCASTTGQGAYEQYFGPGTRLTVT.

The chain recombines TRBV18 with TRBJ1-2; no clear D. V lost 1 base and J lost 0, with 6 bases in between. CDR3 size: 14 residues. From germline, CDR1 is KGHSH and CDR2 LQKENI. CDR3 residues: CASSPQTTNYGYTF. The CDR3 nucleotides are TGTGCCAGCTCACCACAGACTACTAACTATGGCTACACCTTC. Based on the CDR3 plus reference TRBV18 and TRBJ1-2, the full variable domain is NAGVMQNPRHLVRRRGQEARLRCSPMKGHSHVYWYRQLPEEGLKFMVYLQKENIIDESGMPKERFSAEFPKEGPSILRIQQVVRGDSAAYFCASSPQTTNYGYTFGSGTRLTVV.

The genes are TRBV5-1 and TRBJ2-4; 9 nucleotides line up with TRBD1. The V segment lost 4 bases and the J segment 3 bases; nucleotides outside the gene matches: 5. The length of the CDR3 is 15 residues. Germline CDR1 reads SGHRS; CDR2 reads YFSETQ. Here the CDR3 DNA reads TGCGCCAGCAGCCAGGGACAGGGCGACAAAAACATTCAGTACTTC. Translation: CASSQGQGDKNIQYF.

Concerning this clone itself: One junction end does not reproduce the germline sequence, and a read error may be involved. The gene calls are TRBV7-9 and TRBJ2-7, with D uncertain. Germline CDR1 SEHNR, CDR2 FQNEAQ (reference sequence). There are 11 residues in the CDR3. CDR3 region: CSSSSLQEQYF. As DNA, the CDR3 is TGTTCCAGCAGCTCCTTACAGGAGCAGTACTTC.

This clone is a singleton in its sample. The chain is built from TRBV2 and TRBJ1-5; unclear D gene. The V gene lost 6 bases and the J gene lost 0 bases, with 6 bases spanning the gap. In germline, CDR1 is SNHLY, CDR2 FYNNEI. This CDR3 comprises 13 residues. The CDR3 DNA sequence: TGTGCCAGCAGGGGCCCTAGCAATCAGCCCCAGCATTTT. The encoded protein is CASRGPSNQPQHF.

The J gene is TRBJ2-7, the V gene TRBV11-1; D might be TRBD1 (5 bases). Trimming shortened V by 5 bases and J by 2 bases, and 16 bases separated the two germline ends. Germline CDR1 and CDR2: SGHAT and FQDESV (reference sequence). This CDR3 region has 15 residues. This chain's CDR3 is CASSLDRNDPYEQYF. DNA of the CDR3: TGTGCCAGCAGCCTCGACAGAAACGATCCCTACGAGCAGTACTTC. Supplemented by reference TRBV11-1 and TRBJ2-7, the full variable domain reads EAEVAQSPRYKITEKSQAVAFWCDPISGHATLYWYRQILGQGPELLVQFQDESVVDDSQLPKDRFSAERLKGVDSTLKIQPAELGDSAMYLCASSLDRNDPYEQYFGPGTRLTVT.

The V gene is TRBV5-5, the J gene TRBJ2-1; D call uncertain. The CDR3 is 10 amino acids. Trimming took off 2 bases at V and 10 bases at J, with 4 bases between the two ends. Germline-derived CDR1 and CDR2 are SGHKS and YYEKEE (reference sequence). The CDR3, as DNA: TGTGCCAGCAGCTTTATAGAGCAGTTCTTC. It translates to CASSFIEQFF. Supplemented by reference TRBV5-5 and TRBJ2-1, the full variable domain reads DAGVTQSPTHLIKTRGQQVTLRCSPISGHKSVSWYQQVLGQGPQFIFQYYEKEERGRGNFPDRFSARQFPNYSSELNVNALLLGDSALYLCASSFIEQFFGPGTRLTVL.

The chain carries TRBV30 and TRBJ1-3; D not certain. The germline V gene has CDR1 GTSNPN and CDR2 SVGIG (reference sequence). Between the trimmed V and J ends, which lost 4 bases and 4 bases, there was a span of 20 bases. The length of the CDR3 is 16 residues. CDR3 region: CAWTRSGVYPGNTIYF. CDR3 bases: TGTGCCTGGACCCGTTCCGGGGTTTATCCAGGAAACACCATATATTTT. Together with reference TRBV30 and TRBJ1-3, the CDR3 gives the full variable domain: SQTIHQWPATLVQPVGSPLSLECTVEGTSNPNLYWYRQAAGRGLQLLFYSVGIGQISSEVPQNLSASRPQDRQFILSSKKLLLSDSGFYLCAWTRSGVYPGNTIYFGEGSWLTVV.

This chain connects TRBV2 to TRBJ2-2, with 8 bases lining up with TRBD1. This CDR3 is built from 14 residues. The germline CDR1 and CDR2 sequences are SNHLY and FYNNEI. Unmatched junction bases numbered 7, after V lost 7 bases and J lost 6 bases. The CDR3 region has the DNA TGTGCCAGCACAACTCAGGGGGCACCCGGGGAGCTGTTTTTT. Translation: CASTTQGAPGELFF.